This T cell receptor (beta chain) comes out of a study of a mutant IDH1 vaccine in newly diagnosed glioma. Between the trimmed V and J ends, which lost 2 bases and 1 base, there was a span of 6 bases. Germline V CDR1 and CDR2: SGHRS, YFSETQ. The CDR3 is 14 residues long. The time point: week 47, end of study. Every single dose of the vaccine, 300 ug of mutant IDH1 20-mer peptide, came with topical imiquimod. The protocol was immunoSEQ multiplex PCR, while the TCRdb copy is restricted to in-frame clones and leaves out a portion. Of about 94,000 clones listed, roughly nine tenths are singletons. As for this clone: Its antigen is not identified.

The J gene is TRBJ1-4, the V gene TRBV5-1; D not resolved. Sequenced here: PBMCs, sampled from a glioma patient whose treatment included an IDH1 peptide vaccine. The receptor's source is a woman between 50 and 59 years old with glioma. CDR3 nucleotides: TGCGCCAGCAGCTTTGGAAGAACTAATGAAAAACTGTTTTTT. Translation: CASSFGRTNEKLFF.